The 13 T cell receptor beta chains below were found in one sample sequenced in a study of T cell responses to AZD1222 COVID-19 vaccine (dated by TCRdb to 2020 to 2022). Read against the paper, the sample's time point label means: about 28 days (+/-7) after the second vaccine dose. Preparation of the library involved the immunoSEQ multiplex PCR assay. Imported from immuneACCESS, the table was reduced by TCRdb to in-frame sequences with V and J called. These copies leave out some clones; in studies compared against another copy, an unresolved V gene accounts for under half, and the cause of the remainder is not known. The sample table shows 190,000 or so clones, and roughly 90% are seen once. The ten top clones hold nearly 3.5% of the sample. The specimen comprised peripheral blood, sampled 28 days after the second AZD1222 dose. Every receptor here comes from an adult who received the AZD1222 COVID-19 vaccine.

This chain connects TRBV30 to TRBJ1-1; the D is unclear. The CDR3 extends over 13 amino acids. Germline CDR1 is GTSNPN and CDR2 is SVGIG (reference sequence). V lost 3 bases, J lost 5 bases, and 13 bases lay in between. CDR3 coding DNA: TGTGCCTGGAGAGGGTGGGGAAGGACTGAAGCTTTCTTT. The encoded protein is CAWRGWGRTEAFF.

This rearrangement joins TRBV19 to TRBJ2-1, with 7 positions matching TRBD1. Germline V gives CDR1 LNHDA, CDR2 SQIVND (reference sequence). Germline trimming cut 1 base from V and 3 bases from J; bases unmatched to any gene: 3. CDR3 size: 15 residues. The CDR3, as DNA: TGTGCCAGTAGTATAGCCCAGGGGGTCTACAATGAGCAGTTCTTC. Protein product: CASSIAQGVYNEQFF.

The V call is TRBV30, the J call TRBJ1-2, with D possibly being TRBD1 (5 bases). Germline V gene data show CDR1 as GTSNPN and CDR2 as SVGIG (reference sequence). V lost 3 bases to trimming and J lost 6 bases, with 8 bases between them. This CDR3 region has 11 residues. This chain's CDR3 is CAWSSTDGYTF. CDR3 in DNA: TGTGCCTGGAGCTCGACAGATGGCTACACCTTC.

The V call is TRBV19, the J call TRBJ1-3; TRBD1 might be the D (6 bases). Germline values: CDR1 LNHDA, CDR2 SQIVND (reference sequence). V dropped 6 bases and J dropped 6 bases, with 12 bases sitting between them. The CDR3 extends over 13 amino acids. CDR3 in DNA: TGTGCCAGTAGACCACAGGGCACAAACACCATATATTTT. This codes for CASRPQGTNTIYF.

V gene TRBV7-9 combines with J gene TRBJ2-1; 7 nucleotides line up with TRBD2. The CDR3 sequence is 16 residues long. The germline gives CDR1 SEHNR, CDR2 FQNEAQ (reference sequence). J was trimmed by 1 base and V by 3 bases; bases with no gene match: 6. CDR3 sequence: CASSFGGSKSYNEQFF. The CDR3 nucleotides read TGTGCCAGCAGCTTCGGCGGGAGTAAGTCCTACAATGAGCAGTTCTTC.

The chain combines TRBV2 with TRBJ2-7; 7 nucleotides align to TRBD2. Trimming cost V 6 bases and J 6 bases; bases outside gene matches: 8. The CDR3 contains 13 residues. Germline CDR1 and CDR2: SNHLY and FYNNEI. The CDR3 DNA sequence: TGTGCCAGCAGAGGGAGCGGGATCCCCGAGCAGTACTTC. Its protein product is CASRGSGIPEQYF.

This chain uses TRBV21-1 with TRBJ2-2; the table's TRBD2 call for D was not verified on the DNA. TRBV21-1 is a pseudogene. The length of the CDR3 is 13 residues. For the CDR3, the DNA is TGTGCCAGCAGTACCCTGCGGACCGGGGAGCTGTTTTTT. This translates into CASSTLRTGELFF.

This clone was picked up one time. The rearrangement links TRBV27 to TRBJ2-7; D remains unclear. The CDR3 is 15 amino acids. CDR1 is MNHEY, CDR2 SMNVEV, per germline (reference sequence). The germline V and J ends were trimmed by 2 bases and 3 bases, with 14 bases remaining between them. As DNA, the CDR3 is TGTGCCAGCAGTTTACGGGCCTCACAGTACTACGAGCAGTACTTC. Its translation: CASSLRASQYYEQYF.

This clone was seen a handful of times. The chain employs TRBV28 and TRBJ2-7; TRBD2 matches 8 bases. The CDR3 runs to 17 residues. The germline gives CDR1 MDHEN, CDR2 SYDVKM. The J segment lost 3 bases and the V segment lost 3 bases, leaving 13 bases of the junction unmatched. The CDR3: CASSLTSGSRRYYEQYF. CDR3 nucleotides: TGTGCCAGCAGTTTGACCAGCGGGAGCCGAAGATACTACGAGCAGTACTTC.

This chain uses TRBV7-2 with TRBJ2-2, with TRBD2 identical over 14 bases. CDR1 and CDR2 from the germline V gene are SGHTA and FQGNSA. After removal of 5 bases from V and 2 bases from J, the junction contained 4 bases not matched to a gene. This CDR3 has 17 residues. For the CDR3, the DNA is TGTGCCAGCAGCGGGACTAGCGGGAGTGGCAACACCGGGGAGCTGTTTTTT. It codes for CASSGTSGSGNTGELFF.

The chain uses TRBV20-1 and TRBJ1-4; D not certain. The CDR3 sequence is 11 residues long. Germline V gene data show CDR1 as DFQATT and CDR2 as SNEGSKA (reference sequence). The V and J ends lost 5 bases and 10 bases respectively, with 11 bases between them. CDR3 sequence (DNA): TGCAGTGCTGAGAAAGGTGGAAAACTGTTTTTT. This translates into CSAEKGGKLFF.

The chain joins TRBV2 to TRBJ1-5, with TRBD1 matching 7 bases. Germline CDR1 is SNHLY and CDR2 is FYNNEI. Germline trimming cut 10 bases from V and 6 bases from J; bases unmatched to any gene: 9. The CDR3 consists of 13 residues. The CDR3 nucleotides are TGTGCCACCCAAAGGGACAGAGCTCAGCCCCAGCATTTT. This translates into CATQRDRAQPQHF.

V and J are TRBV7-3 and TRBJ2-1, with TRBD2 matching 10 bases. The germline V gene has CDR1 SGHTA and CDR2 FQGTGA. V trimming: 2 bases; J trimming: 10 bases; junction bases outside the gene matches: 8. The CDR3 covers 15 residues. The CDR3 region has the DNA TGTGCCAGCAGCTTAGGGCTAGCGGGAGCGGTAGAGCAGTTCTTC. Amino acids: CASSLGLAGAVEQFF.